The TCR beta chain under discussion was sequenced for a study of blood T cells in healthy people across ages. Study findings and constraints: Aged donors had fewer naive CD4+ cells and lower diversity than long-lived donors. Strong correlation was found linking TCR beta diversity to naive T cell percentage. Measured against age, TCR beta diversity per million T cells decreased in a roughly linear manner.

Remarks on this clonotype: Its cognate antigen is unknown.

For the second PCR, which ran for about 6 to 12 cycles, a sample-barcoded 5' primer and a J-beta primer mix were used. TCRdb analysed the 5' RACE reads with MiXCR anew, one entry per CDR3 protein. The sample yields about 800,000 distinct CDR3 sequences, 20% to 30% seen once. The same sample was also used in a study of T cells of mothers and their children. That work states: The donors comprised a handful of children and their three healthy Caucasian mothers.

The TCR comes from a boy aged 5-17 years in good health. The sample consisted of blood.

The CDR3 loop reads CASSLAQGHRGSQYF. In nucleotides, the CDR3 is TGTGCCAGCAGCTTAGCACAGGGGCACCGGGGGAGCCAGTACTTC. J is TRBJ2-5 and V is TRBV7-2; D is possibly TRBD1 (7 bases). The CDR3 length is 15 residues. V gave up 0 bases and J gave up 10 bases, with 18 bases separating them. CDR1 and CDR2 from the germline V gene are SGHTA and FQGNSA.